The 21 T cell receptor beta chains below were found in one sample sequenced in a study of regulatory T cells in long-lasting Graves disease. Sample time point: newly diagnosed GD, antithyroid drugs for less than 3 months. Extracted RNA from PBMCs served as the source of the TCR library. Libraries of TCR beta came from iRepertoire HTBI primers plus Arm-PCR of CDR3 regions. TCRdb passed the multiplex PCR reads through MiXCR, listing each CDR3 protein once. This table has around 320,000 distinct CDR3 sequences, 16% appearing once. These same data were also listed under a study on T cells in Graves' hyperthyroidism and ophthalmopathy.

The input for sequencing was peripheral blood mononuclear cells (PBMCs), taken at new diagnosis, from a patient treated with antithyroid drugs. All receptors derive from a man between 35 and 55 years old with Graves disease.

This clonotype was found a few times. V is TRBV6-2 or TRBV6-3 and J is TRBJ2-7; D is possibly TRBD2 (5 bases). The V gene lost 0 bases and the J gene lost 3 bases, with 9 bases spanning the gap. Looked up from germline, CDR1 is MNHEY and CDR2 is SVGEGT. The CDR3 consists of 14 residues. The chain's CDR3 is CASSYSNAGYEQYF. CDR3 DNA sequence: TGTGCCAGCAGTTACTCGAATGCGGGCTACGAGCAGTACTTC.

This clonotype showed up just a few times. The junction differs from germline at one of its ends, possibly a read error. The rearrangement links TRBV7-7 to TRBJ2-5; tentative D call: TRBD2 (7 bases). Germline CDR1 is SSHAT and CDR2 is FNYEAQ (reference sequence). This CDR3 contains 15 residues. The CDR3 spells CASSPLGGGWETQYF. CDR3 nucleotides: TGTGCTAGCAGCCCTCTGGGGGGGGGCTGGGAGACCCAGTACTTC.

This clonotype was counted many times. The CDR3 coding sequence is TGTGCCAGCAGTCCCCCCTGGGGGACAGGGCTTTTATCGGGTGAGCAGTACTTC. This codes for CASSPPWGTGLLSGEQYF. This chain joins TRBV12-3 or TRBV12-4 and TRBJ2-7; 9 bases are shared with TRBD1. The CDR3 has 18 residues. V was clipped by 5 bases and J by 7 bases; unmatched bases: 21.

This clonotype was seen repeatedly, ten times or more. V is TRBV3-1 and J is TRBJ2-5; 11 bases line up with TRBD1. With V trimmed by 2 bases and J by 5 bases, 4 bases remained unmatched. CDR1 LGHDT and CDR2 YNNKEL come from the germline V gene (reference sequence). The length of the CDR3 is 15 residues. CDR3 in DNA: TGTGCCAGCAGCCAACGGACAGGGGGCATGGAGACCCAGTACTTC. Amino acid sequence: CASSQRTGGMETQYF.

This clonotype was seen at least ten times. The chain has TRBV20-1 and TRBJ1-5, with D hard to call. The V end was cut by 1 base, the J end by 1 base, with 11 bases between. Germline CDR1 and CDR2: DFQATT and SNEGSKA (reference sequence). The CDR3 is 15 amino acids. The CDR3 DNA reads as TGCAGTGCTAGAGTCCGGGCCGTCAGCAATCAGCCCCAGCATTTT. Amino acid sequence: CSARVRAVSNQPQHF.

At least ten counts were recorded for this clonotype. The rearrangement uses TRBV5-1 and TRBJ2-7; the D call may be TRBD1 or TRBD2 (8 bases each). The CDR3 is made up of 17 amino acids. Per germline, CDR1 SGHRS and CDR2 YFSETQ. Trimming removed 5 bases at V and 4 bases at J, with 25 bases between. The CDR3 DNA is TGCGCCAGCAGATCCTCGCCGGGTAGCGGGGACAGGTACGAGCAGTACTTC. It encodes CASRSSPGSGDRYEQYF.

This clonotype was observed many times. V is TRBV28 and J is TRBJ2-7; 7 bases fit TRBD1. With V trimmed by 7 bases and J by 2 bases, 11 bases remained unmatched. CDR3 length: 15 amino acids. The V gene's germline CDR1 is MDHEN and CDR2 SYDVKM. CDR3 in amino acids: CASNEGTVNPYEQYF. The CDR3 nucleotides are TGTGCCAGCAACGAGGGGACAGTAAACCCCTACGAGCAGTACTTC.

The chain joins TRBV2 to TRBJ1-1; D is ambiguous. CDR1 is SNHLY, CDR2 FYNNEI, per germline. The V and J ends lost 7 bases and 1 base respectively, with 10 bases between them. The CDR3 totals 13 residues. CDR3 in amino acids: CASTLYGNTEAFF. In DNA, the CDR3 is TGTGCCAGCACCTTATATGGGAACACTGAAGCTTTCTTT.

This clonotype was detected ten times or more. The chain employs TRBV2 and TRBJ1-5, with TRBD1 identical over 8 bases. Germline V gene sequence: CDR1 SNHLY, CDR2 FYNNEI. The length of the CDR3 is 12 residues. V lost 8 bases and J lost 4; bases outside the gene matches: 1. The CDR3 DNA is TGTGCCAGCCGACAGGGGAATCAGCCCCAGCATTTT. Translated: CASRQGNQPQHF.

The V call is TRBV5-6, the J call TRBJ1-2; D is unresolved. The germline V gene encodes CDR1 SGHDT and CDR2 YYEEEE. The germline V and J ends were trimmed by 0 bases and 7 bases, with 10 bases remaining between them. This CDR3 region has 13 residues. As DNA, the CDR3 is TGTGCCAGCAGCTTGGGCCATGGCGTTGGCTACACCTTC. This sequence encodes CASSLGHGVGYTF.

This clonotype was seen repeatedly, ten times or more. The genes are TRBV2 and TRBJ2-3; 7 nucleotides match TRBD2. Germline V gene sequence: CDR1 SNHLY, CDR2 FYNNEI. V trimming: 9 bases; J trimming: 4 bases; junction bases outside the gene matches: 4. There are 12 residues in the CDR3. CDR3 protein: CASTRGADTQYF. The CDR3, as DNA: TGTGCCAGTACCCGGGGGGCAGATACGCAGTATTTT.

In its sample, this clonotype was seen a few times. The chain recombines TRBV5-5 with TRBJ1-5; D is unclear. The CDR3 is made up of 13 amino acids. Trimming left V 0 bases short and J 5 bases short, with 6 bases between. The germline CDR1 and CDR2 sequences are SGHKS and YYEKEE (reference sequence). The CDR3, as DNA: TGTGCCAGCAGCTTGGTAGTCCATCAGCCCCAGCATTTT. It is translated as CASSLVVHQPQHF.

The table lists this clonotype with many counts. The CDR3 spells CASSSPRLAGTDTQYF. The CDR3 DNA is TGTGCCAGCAGCTCCCCGCGACTAGCGGGCACAGATACGCAGTATTTT. This chain links TRBV7-2 with TRBJ2-3, with TRBD2 matching over 9 bases. CDR3 length: 16 amino acids. V gave up 4 bases and J gave up 1 base; unmatched junction bases: 6. Germline V gene lookup returns CDR1 SGHTA and CDR2 FQGNSA.

This clonotype was recorded at least ten times. The chain joins TRBV6-1 to TRBJ2-1; 7 bases are shared with TRBD2. The CDR3 has 18 amino acids. J gave up 1 base and V 6 bases, and 15 bases lay outside the gene matches. Germline V gene data show CDR1 as MNHNS and CDR2 as SASEGT. CDR3 coding DNA: TGTGCCAGCAGGAGCTTCAGGCTAGCGGACTCTTCCTACAATGAGCAGTTCTTC. Residues: CASRSFRLADSSYNEQFF.

About this clonotype itself: A single base separates this from a much larger clone, so it may be a read error. The V call is TRBV7-2, the J call TRBJ2-3; no firm D call. Per germline, CDR1 SGHTA and CDR2 FQGNSA. V lost 5 bases and J 3 bases, leaving 12 bases between the germline ends. This CDR3 is 14 amino acids long. CDR3 nucleotide sequence: TGTGCCAGCAGCACCCCCGGCCGAACAGATACGCAGTATTTT. This codes for CASSTPGRTDTQYF.

The sample holds a few counts of this clonotype. The chain combines TRBV4-2 with TRBJ2-5; D unresolved. Per the germline V gene, CDR1 is LGHNA and CDR2 is YNFKEQ. Trimming took off 0 bases at V and 5 bases at J, with 13 bases between the two ends. The CDR3 runs to 15 residues. CDR3 residues: CASSQDWTPGETQYF. For the CDR3, the DNA is TGTGCCAGCAGCCAAGATTGGACCCCCGGGGAGACCCAGTACTTC.

This clonotype turned up a few times. A junction end diverges from the germline sequence, so it may reflect a read error. The chain is built from TRBV6-5 and TRBJ1-5; D is unclear. There are 13 residues in the CDR3. Looked up from germline, CDR1 is MNHEY and CDR2 is SVGAGI. DNA of the CDR3: TGTGCCAACAGTTACGGGAGCAATCAGCCCCAGCATTTT. Translation gives CANSYGSNQPQHF.

The chain carries TRBV20-1 and TRBJ2-5, with a weak D call TRBD2 (5 bases). The V end was cut by 5 bases, the J end by 1 base, with 14 bases between. CDR3 length: 14 amino acids. The germline CDR1 and CDR2 sequences are DFQATT and SNEGSKA (reference sequence). The CDR3 bases are TGCAGTGCTCACCCCTTCAGCGGCCAAGAGACCCAGTACTTC. It yields the protein CSAHPFSGQETQYF.

This clonotype came up many times. The chain employs TRBV7-3 and TRBJ2-1; D unresolved. The V and J ends lost 2 bases and 4 bases respectively, with 6 bases between them. CDR1 is SGHTA, CDR2 FQGTGA, per germline. The CDR3 spans 13 residues. The CDR3 is CASSLLAYNEQFF. The CDR3 DNA is TGTGCCAGCAGCTTATTGGCTTACAATGAGCAGTTCTTC. Filled out from reference TRBV7-3 and TRBJ2-1, the complete variable domain reads GAGVSQTPSNKVTEKGKYVELRCDPISGHTALYWYRQSLGQGPEFLIYFQGTGAADDSGLPNDRFFAVRPEGSVSTLKIQRTERGDSAVYLCASSLLAYNEQFFGPGTRLTVL.

This clonotype was recorded at least ten times. This chain links TRBV3-1 with TRBJ1-5; the D is unclear. Trimming took off 2 bases at V and 3 bases at J, with 5 bases between the two ends. The CDR3 is made up of 13 amino acids. Germline CDR1 LGHDT, CDR2 YNNKEL (reference sequence). The CDR3 loop is CASSQSVNQPQHF. The CDR3 bases are TGTGCCAGCAGCCAAAGTGTCAATCAGCCCCAGCATTTT.

This clonotype was observed at least ten times. V and J are TRBV11-3 and TRBJ2-5; D is unclear. Trimming took off 0 bases at V and 6 bases at J, with 11 bases between the two ends. The CDR3 covers 14 residues. Germline V gives CDR1 SGHNT, CDR2 YENEEA. The CDR3 is CASSLDNGLQTQYF. The CDR3 nucleotides read TGTGCCAGCAGCTTAGATAACGGCCTTCAGACCCAGTACTTC.